This T cell receptor (beta chain) was captured by sequencing in a study of cytomegalovirus exposure and HLA in healthy donors. Study at large: A previous analysis identified 100 million to 120 million unique TCR beta sequences derived from 180 million or so T cells. General study findings and limits: A few of the chains that were CMV-associated were confirmed in vitro to be specific for CMV antigens.

The PCR made use of 60 Vbeta and 13 Jbeta primers. Source study methods: Later analysis identified 80 million to 90 million unique TCR beta chains, 9 million to 12 million shared. Produced via immunoSEQ multiplex PCR; TCRdb's table is partial and in-frame only. The V and J calls and clone size were taken over from that table, and D and trimming were inferred from the DNA. This table has about 140,000 clones, roughly 80% appearing once. Turning to this clone: Its cognate antigen is unknown.

V was shortened by 3 bases and J by 4 bases, with 18 bases between the two germline ends. The germline CDR1 and CDR2 sequences are SGDLS and YYNGEE. The CDR3 has 16 residues. This receptor was obtained from a man in his forties in good health and CMV-seronegative. Sequences were obtained from PBMCs. The chain carries TRBV9 and TRBJ2-3; perhaps TRBD2 as D (6 bases). CDR3 residues: CASSALPGPGADTQYF. CDR3 nucleotides: TGTGCCAGCAGCGCACTACCGGGCCCGGGGGCAGATACGCAGTATTTT.